The clone carrying this TCR beta chain came up many times. Its target is unknown. This CDR3 is 16 amino acids long. V was pared by 7 bases and J by 1 base, with 17 bases between. Germline V lookup: CDR1 MNHEY, CDR2 SVGEGT. This entry comes from a study of blood T cells in healthy people across ages. Study results and caveats: Among T cells, TCR beta diversity per million cells dropped roughly linearly as age rose.

With a J-beta primer mix and a sample-barcoded 5' primer, a second PCR ran about 7 to 11 cycles. Each CDR3 protein is one row after TCRdb ran MiXCR on the 5' RACE reads. The sample lists approximately 800,000 distinct CDR3 sequences, 30% to 45% occurring once. This chain joins TRBV6-2 or TRBV6-3 and TRBJ2-4, with a tentative D call TRBD2 (6 bases). The TCR originated in a man aged 18 to 30 in good health. Sequencing was carried out using blood. The CDR3 region is CASTMTWGVAKNIQYF. The DNA for the CDR3 is TGTGCCAGCACTATGACCTGGGGGGTGGCCAAAAACATTCAGTACTTC.